The 20 T cell receptor beta chains below were found in one sample sequenced in a study of T cells in Graves' hyperthyroidism and ophthalmopathy. RNA transcripts yielded amplified TCR beta CDR3 regions. A set of HTBI primers served as the primers for a first-round RT-PCR of the TCR CDR3. One entry per CDR3 protein, called by TCRdb with MiXCR from the multiplex PCR reads. The sample includes some 490,000 distinct CDR3 sequences, approximately 22% of them seen just once. The sequenced sample consisted of blood. All receptors derive from a woman in her seventies with Graves' ophthalmopathy.

This clonotype was observed many times. The CDR3 region has the DNA TGTGCCAGCAGTTTACCCCAGGGATACAATGAGCAGTTCTTC. It translates to CASSLPQGYNEQFF. The gene calls are TRBV12-3 or TRBV12-4 and TRBJ2-1, with D possibly TRBD1 on 5 matching bases. Deletions cut 2 bases from V and 4 bases from J, with 9 bases between. The CDR3 length is 14 residues.

This clonotype was recorded at least ten times. The V gene is TRBV28, the J gene TRBJ2-7; D is uncertain. The CDR3 totals 12 residues. Germline CDR1 and CDR2: MDHEN and SYDVKM. The V and J ends lost 4 bases and 6 bases respectively, with 10 bases between them. CDR3 coding DNA: TGTGCCAGCAGTTCTCACCGCAGCGAGCAGTACTTC. Protein sequence: CASSSHRSEQYF.

In its sample, this clonotype was seen many times. The V call is TRBV11-3, the J call TRBJ1-2; 9 nucleotides align to TRBD1. V lost 3 bases, J lost 7 bases, and 3 bases stayed unmatched. CDR1 SGHNT and CDR2 YENEEA come from the germline V gene. The CDR3 has 13 amino acids. The CDR3 bases are TGTGCCAGCAGCTTTGGACAGGGGTTTGGCTACACCTTC. Its translation is CASSFGQGFGYTF. The whole variable domain, filled in from reference TRBV11-3 and TRBJ1-2, reads EAGVVQSPRYKIIEKKQPVAFWCNPISGHNTLYWYLQNLGQGPELLIRYENEEAVDDSQLPKDRFSAERLKGVDSTLKIQPAELGDSAVYLCASSFGQGFGYTFGSGTRLTVV.

This clonotype was counted ten times or more. The chain combines TRBV28 with TRBJ1-1; D possibly corresponds to TRBD1 (6 bases). Germline V CDR1 and CDR2: MDHEN, SYDVKM. The V end lost 6 bases, the J end lost 0 bases, and 11 bases lay between the germline ends. This CDR3 spans 14 amino acids. Here the CDR3 DNA reads TGTGCCAGCAGGGGGGGGACACTGAACACTGAAGCTTTCTTT. Protein product: CASRGGTLNTEAFF.

V is TRBV27 and J is TRBJ2-3, with D unclear. Germline assignment: CDR1 MNHEY and CDR2 SMNVEV (reference sequence). V gave up 3 bases and J gave up 2 bases, with 9 bases separating them. There are 14 residues in the CDR3. This CDR3 is CASSFRLYTDTQYF. The CDR3 coding sequence is TGTGCCAGCAGTTTCAGGCTATACACAGATACGCAGTATTTT.

CDR3 sequence (DNA): TGTGCCAGCAGCTTGGGGGTTGGTGAAAAACTGTTTTTT. The encoded protein is CASSLGVGEKLFF. This chain joins TRBV5-8 and TRBJ1-4; D unclear. CDR1 SGHTS and CDR2 YDEGEE come from the germline V gene. V lost 0 bases to trimming and J lost 7 bases, with 7 bases between them. The CDR3 totals 13 residues.

The chain recombines TRBV5-1 with TRBJ2-1; TRBD2 is a possible D gene (5 bases). The germline V gene has CDR1 SGHRS and CDR2 YFSETQ. The CDR3 consists of 13 residues. V lost 3 bases, J lost 10 bases, and 14 bases lay in between. CDR3: CASSSRERREQFF. The CDR3 coding sequence is TGCGCCAGCAGCTCCCGGGAACGCCGGGAGCAGTTCTTC.

This clonotype was observed at least ten times. This sequence joins TRBV12-3 or TRBV12-4 and TRBJ2-5; no definite D call. The CDR3 covers 13 residues. The V end was cut by 6 bases, the J end by 5 bases, with 13 bases between. CDR3 protein: CASSPSVSETQYF. In DNA form, the CDR3 reads TGTGCCAGCAGCCCCAGTGTCTCGGAGACCCAGTACTTC.

This chain joins TRBV6-1 and TRBJ2-1; 9 nucleotides line up with TRBD2. From germline, CDR1 is MNHNS and CDR2 SASEGT. The ends lost 6 bases at V and 8 bases at J; junction bases unmatched: 11. There are 15 residues in the CDR3. This chain's CDR3 is CASRPPGLAIHEQFF. CDR3 DNA: TGTGCCAGCAGACCTCCGGGACTAGCAATCCATGAGCAGTTCTTC.

This clonotype has only a few counts. This sequence joins TRBV20-1 and TRBJ2-7; 10 bases are a match to TRBD2. Germline values: CDR1 DFQATT, CDR2 SNEGSKA (reference sequence). The trim removed 5 bases at V and 4 bases at J, leaving 11 bases unmatched. The CDR3 is 15 amino acids. The CDR3 protein is CSASDPTSGQYEQYF. The CDR3 nucleotides read TGCAGTGCTTCCGACCCGACTAGCGGGCAATACGAGCAGTACTTC.

This clonotype was counted only a few times. This chain joins TRBV30 and TRBJ1-3; TRBD1 might be the D (6 bases). There are 17 residues in the CDR3. Germline CDR1 and CDR2: GTSNPN and SVGIG (reference sequence). Trimming cost V 3 bases and J 3 bases, with 21 bases left between them. The CDR3 DNA reads TGTGCCTGGAGCGGGCACTCCAGGGGATTATTTGGAAACACCATATATTTT. This translates into CAWSGHSRGLFGNTIYF.

This clonotype was recorded at least ten times. The rearrangement uses TRBV15 and TRBJ1-5, with 9 bases identical to TRBD1. The germline V gene encodes CDR1 LNHNV and CDR2 YYDKDF (reference sequence). The CDR3 has 16 amino acids. Losses at the gene ends were 3 bases for V and 7 bases for J; bases not matched to a gene: 10. DNA for the CDR3: TGTGCCACCAGCAGGGACCTGGACAGGGGTGGCCAGCCCCAGCATTTT. Amino acids: CATSRDLDRGGQPQHF.

The chain couples TRBV27 to TRBJ2-4; D unresolved. The CDR3 covers 18 residues. The V and J ends lost 5 bases and 0 bases respectively, with 20 bases between them. CDR1 and CDR2 (germline): MNHEY, SMNVEV (reference sequence). The CDR3 region is CASSPGRLGWVAKNIQYF. CDR3 DNA sequence: TGTGCCAGCAGTCCGGGCAGGCTAGGTTGGGTAGCCAAAAACATTCAGTACTTC.

Many counts were recorded for this clonotype. The V call is TRBV2, the J call TRBJ2-3; the match to TRBD1 covers 8 bases. The CDR3 has 15 amino acids. Germline V gene lookup returns CDR1 SNHLY and CDR2 FYNNEI. The junction had 6 bases not matched to a gene; V was cut back by 6 bases and J by 1 base. The CDR3 loop reads CASRRSGQGTDTQYF. The DNA for the CDR3 is TGTGCCAGCAGACGCTCGGGACAGGGCACAGATACGCAGTATTTT.

This clonotype showed up just a few times. The rearrangement uses TRBV7-9 and TRBJ2-3, with D perhaps TRBD2 (5 bases). V was shortened by 3 bases and J by 0 bases, with 10 bases between the two germline ends. The CDR3 is 15 amino acids. From germline, CDR1 is SEHNR and CDR2 FQNEAQ (reference sequence). The CDR3 is CASSFRRPSTDTQYF. The CDR3 nucleotides read TGTGCCAGCAGCTTCCGGAGGCCGAGCACAGATACGCAGTATTTT.

Ten or more counts support this clonotype. This chain uses TRBV6-1 with TRBJ2-2; D not certain. V was shortened by 5 bases and J by 0 bases, with 7 bases between the two germline ends. The CDR3 is 14 residues long. Germline loops: CDR1 MNHNS, CDR2 SASEGT. The CDR3 DNA is TGTGCCAGCAGTCTGACTTCGAACACCGGGGAGCTGTTTTTT. This sequence encodes CASSLTSNTGELFF.

This clonotype was counted ten times or more. The genes are TRBV7-3 and TRBJ2-3, with 8 bases lining up with TRBD2. The CDR3 consists of 15 residues. V was pared by 5 bases and J by 3 bases, with 7 bases of the junction left unmatched. The germline V gene encodes CDR1 SGHTA and CDR2 FQGTGA. For the CDR3, the DNA is TGTGCCAGCAGCAACCAAGGACTAGCAACAGATACGCAGTATTTT. It codes for CASSNQGLATDTQYF.

V gene TRBV6-2 or TRBV6-3 combines with J gene TRBJ1-3; possibly TRBD1 for D (6 bases). Germline CDR1 and CDR2: MNHEY and SVGEGT. The V gene lost 7 bases and the J gene lost 0 bases, with 10 bases spanning the gap. The CDR3 contains 14 residues. In DNA form, the CDR3 reads TGTGCCAGCAAAGGGGGGGACTCTGGAAACACCATATATTTT. As protein: CASKGGDSGNTIYF.

CDR3 coding DNA: TGTGCCGCACAGCAGGGACAGAACACTGAAGCTTTCTTT. This encodes CAAQQGQNTEAFF. The chain links TRBV19 to TRBJ1-1; maybe TRBD1 (6 bases). The V and J ends lost 11 bases and 1 base respectively, with 14 bases between them. Looked up from germline, CDR1 is LNHDA and CDR2 is SQIVND (reference sequence). CDR3 length equals 13 residues.

This clonotype was seen a few times. J is TRBJ1-1 and V is TRBV3-1; D call uncertain. The V end was cut by 3 bases, the J end by 0 bases, with 5 bases between. This CDR3 contains 13 residues. In germline, CDR1 is LGHDT, CDR2 YNNKEL (reference sequence). The CDR3 reads CASSHSMNTEAFF. CDR3 DNA sequence: TGTGCCAGCAGCCATTCGATGAACACTGAAGCTTTCTTT. Full variable domain (outside the CDR3, taken from reference TRBV3-1 and TRBJ1-1): DTAVSQTPKYLVTQMGNDKSIKCEQNLGHDTMYWYKQDSKKFLKIMFSYNNKELIINETVPNRFSPKSPDKAHLNLHINSLELGDSAVYFCASSHSMNTEAFFGQGTRLTVV.